What follows is one TCR beta chain and its context. Antigen specificity is unknown. Alongside a J-beta primer mix, a sample-barcoded 5' primer served in a second PCR lasting about 7 to 11 cycles. The template-switch adaptor was a 5' adaptor with 12 random nucleotides. It tagged each cDNA molecule. From the 5' RACE reads, TCRdb called clonotypes with MiXCR, one entry per CDR3 protein. The sample lists about 830,000 distinct CDR3 sequences, about 62% seen once, with around a quarter in the top ten. This entry is derived from a study of blood T cells in healthy people across ages. Study-wide results and caveats: Samples with more naive T cells showed higher observed beta diversity.

In each sample, at least 7 million PBMCs were isolated. Germline V gives CDR1 MNHEY, CDR2 SMNVEV (reference sequence). Trimming removed 6 bases from V and 15 bases from J, with 21 bases in between. The CDR3 covers 14 residues. The specimen sequenced was blood. The chain joins TRBV27 to TRBJ1-6, with D perhaps TRBD1 (5 bases). The TCR comes from a man aged 30 to 39 in good health. The CDR3 sequence is CASRKGGGSWFLHF. The CDR3 nucleotides are TGTGCCAGCAGAAAAGGTGGGGGTTCTTGGTTCCTCCACTTT.